The T cell receptor beta chain under discussion was sequenced for a study of blood T cell repertoires in COVID-19. Clones were sequenced by immunoSEQ multiplex PCR, and TCRdb holds only the in-frame ones, with some missing. The table includes approximately 220,000 clones, 83% detected once. V lost 4 bases, J lost 3 bases, and 11 bases stayed unmatched. There are 17 residues in the CDR3. From germline, CDR1 is KGHDR and CDR2 SFDVKD. This chain links TRBV24-1 with TRBJ1-5; 7 bases line up with TRBD1. This receptor was identified in a middle-aged woman with active or convalescent COVID-19. The source material was peripheral blood. CDR3 amino acids: CATSDPGAGGNNQPQHF. The CDR3, as DNA: TGTGCCACCAGTGACCCAGGCGCAGGGGGTAACAATCAGCCCCAGCATTTT.